The 32 T cell receptor beta chains given below trace back to one sample, sequenced in a study of blood T cells in healthy people across ages. Then a second PCR, running roughly 7 to 11 cycles, was carried out with a sample-barcoded 5' primer and a J-beta primer mix. In TCRdb, the 5' RACE reads were re-called with MiXCR into one record per CDR3 protein. Here the sample spans 1.8 million or so distinct CDR3 sequences, about two fifths being singletons. The sequencing input was blood. The source of these receptors is a human donor in good health.

The rearrangement links TRBV12-3 or TRBV12-4 to TRBJ1-1; D unclear. CDR3 length: 13 amino acids. Between the trimmed V and J ends, which lost 4 bases and 3 bases, there was a span of 9 bases. CDR3 in amino acids: CASSSRSYTEAFF. CDR3 nucleotides: TGTGCCAGCAGTTCCCGGAGTTACACTGAAGCTTTCTTT.

The sample holds a few counts of this clonotype. The chain is built from TRBV12-3 or TRBV12-4 and TRBJ2-7; 9 bases map to TRBD1. The CDR3 consists of 16 residues. The V segment lost 6 bases and the J segment 2 bases; nucleotides outside the gene matches: 11. In DNA form, the CDR3 reads TGTGCCAGCAGCCCCCTCCCGGGACAGGGAACCTACGAGCAGTACTTC. Amino acids: CASSPLPGQGTYEQYF.

The chain is built from TRBV6-2 or TRBV6-3 and TRBJ1-1; D is unresolved. CDR3 length equals 14 residues. In germline, CDR1 is MNHEY, CDR2 SVGEGT. The ends were cut back, 0 bases at V and 0 bases at J, with 5 bases in the middle. The CDR3 nucleotides are TGTGCCAGCAGTTACTCTGGTATGAACACTGAAGCTTTCTTT. Its translation is CASSYSGMNTEAFF.

This clonotype was observed a few times. The rearrangement uses TRBV27 and TRBJ2-3; 8 bases map to TRBD2. Trimming at V came to 6 bases and at J to 2 bases, leaving 4 bases not matched to a gene. Per the germline V gene, CDR1 is MNHEY and CDR2 is SMNVEV (reference sequence). The CDR3 length is 14 residues. CDR3 in amino acids: CASRVAGNTDTQYF. The CDR3 DNA follows: TGTGCCAGCAGAGTAGCGGGAAACACAGATACGCAGTATTTT.

This clonotype appeared a few times. The chain links TRBV24-1 to TRBJ2-3; D is unresolved. This CDR3 is 13 amino acids long. V was cut by 6 bases and J by 2 bases, with 8 bases left in between. The germline V gene encodes CDR1 KGHDR and CDR2 SFDVKD. As DNA, the CDR3 is TGTGCCACCAGTTCTCCCTTCACAGATACGCAGTATTTT. The encoded protein is CATSSPFTDTQYF.

This clonotype was found a few times. This chain joins TRBV24-1 and TRBJ2-5, with TRBD2 as a possible D gene (5 bases). Trimming shortened V by 4 bases and J by 5 bases, and 13 bases separated the two germline ends. The CDR3 contains 14 residues. Germline V lookup: CDR1 KGHDR, CDR2 SFDVKD. CDR3 DNA: TGTGCCACCAGTGACCGGGAACTACAGGAGACCCAGTACTTC. Protein product: CATSDRELQETQYF.

In DNA form, the CDR3 reads TGCAGCGGATATCAGGGGGGGACCACTGAAGCTTTCTTT. This gives the protein CSGYQGGTTEAFF. The rearrangement links TRBV29-1 to TRBJ1-1; 7 bases agree with TRBD1. V shed 7 bases, J shed 4 bases, and the junction held 9 bases outside the gene matches. The CDR3 has 13 amino acids. Germline CDR1 reads SQVTM; CDR2 reads ANQGSEA.

V usage is TRBV6-2 or TRBV6-3 and J usage is TRBJ2-1; perhaps TRBD2 as D (7 bases). Germline V CDR1 and CDR2: MNHEY, SVGEGT. V was clipped by 5 bases and J by 9 bases, with 20 bases between them. This CDR3 comprises 15 residues. The CDR3 loop reads CASSVRGNREAEQFF. CDR3 nucleotide sequence: TGTGCCAGCAGTGTCAGGGGAAATCGGGAGGCTGAGCAGTTCTTC.

This clonotype was recorded many times. This chain uses TRBV18 with TRBJ2-7, with a possible D match to TRBD2 (6 bases). This CDR3 has 15 residues. The V gene lost 4 bases and the J gene lost 0 bases, with 13 bases spanning the gap. The V gene's germline CDR1 is KGHSH and CDR2 LQKENI. The CDR3 DNA is TGTGCCAGCTCACACCCAACCGGGAGCTCCTACGAGCAGTACTTC. Residues: CASSHPTGSSYEQYF.

The chain carries TRBV29-1 and TRBJ2-3; D is perhaps TRBD2 (7 bases). Germline V gene sequence: CDR1 SQVTM, CDR2 ANQGSEA. The CDR3 is made up of 18 amino acids. V was shortened by 5 bases and J by 2 bases, with 26 bases between the two germline ends. CDR3: CSVRMSGGGAGITDTQYF. Written as DNA, the CDR3 is TGCAGCGTTCGCATGAGTGGGGGGGGCGCGGGCATCACAGATACGCAGTATTTT.

In its sample, this clonotype was seen a few times. The chain combines TRBV9 with TRBJ1-5; tentative D call: TRBD1 (5 bases). The V gene lost 5 bases and the J gene lost 5 bases, with 17 bases spanning the gap. CDR3 length: 15 residues. Looked up from germline, CDR1 is SGDLS and CDR2 is YYNGEE. In DNA form, the CDR3 reads TGTGCCAGCAGTCCCCTAGTAGGGACGGATCAGCCCCAGCATTTT. This gives the protein CASSPLVGTDQPQHF. The variable domain in full, with the rest retrieved from reference TRBV9 and TRBJ1-5, is DSGVTQTPKHLITATGQRVTLRCSPRSGDLSVYWYQQSLDQGLQFLIQYYNGEERAKGNILERFSAQQFPDLHSELNLSSLELGDSALYFCASSPLVGTDQPQHFGDGTRLSIL.

This clonotype was counted only a few times. This chain links TRBV24-1 with TRBJ2-1, with a possible D match to TRBD1 (6 bases). The V end lost 7 bases, the J end lost 5 bases, and 14 bases lay between the germline ends. CDR3 length equals 14 residues. Germline V gene data show CDR1 as KGHDR and CDR2 as SFDVKD. CDR3 protein: CATSSGTPHNEQFF. CDR3 DNA sequence: TGTGCCACCAGCTCCGGGACACCCCACAATGAGCAGTTCTTC.

A word on this clonotype: A much larger clone lies a single base off, so this may be a read error. The chain carries TRBV20-1 and TRBJ2-7, with D perhaps matching TRBD2 (5 bases). In germline, CDR1 is DFQATT, CDR2 SNEGSKA (reference sequence). The CDR3 has 13 residues. As DNA, the CDR3 is TGCAGTGCTATGAGAGGGAGCTCCTACGGGCAGTACTTC. Translating it yields CSAMRGSSYGQYF.

About this clonotype itself: The junction and the germline gene differ at one end; a read error may be behind it. The rearrangement joins TRBV6-7 to TRBJ2-1; TRBD2 agrees at 7 bases. TRBV6-7 is an ORF, and what it does is uncertain. CDR3 length: 15 amino acids. CDR3 coding DNA: TGTGCCAGCAGCTACTGCGGGGGAATGAGGGATGAGCAGTTCTTC. This encodes CASSYCGGMRDEQFF.

This clonotype was counted between two and nine times. The genes are TRBV7-2 and TRBJ1-2, with D perhaps TRBD1 (5 bases). The CDR3 has 16 amino acids. The V end lost 4 bases, the J end lost 2 bases, and 17 bases lay between the germline ends. Germline V gives CDR1 SGHTA, CDR2 FQGNSA. In nucleotides, the CDR3 is TGTGCCAGCAGCTCGAGGAGAATAGACAGAAACTATGGCTACACCTTC. Protein sequence: CASSSRRIDRNYGYTF.

This clonotype was found once. This chain connects TRBV20-1 to TRBJ2-1, with 12 bases fitting TRBD2. Per germline, CDR1 DFQATT and CDR2 SNEGSKA (reference sequence). Trimming cost V 0 bases and J 4 bases; bases outside gene matches: 10. CDR3 length: 18 amino acids. The CDR3 coding sequence is TGCAGTGCTAGAGACATCTGGACTAGCGGGGTCGAGTACAATGAGCAGTTCTTC. It encodes CSARDIWTSGVEYNEQFF.

The chain combines TRBV12-5 with TRBJ2-3; D may be TRBD1 or TRBD2 (5 bases each). CDR3 size: 13 residues. Germline-derived CDR1 and CDR2 are LGHNT and FRNRAP. Trimming removed 5 bases at V and 9 bases at J, with 15 bases between. CDR3 nucleotides: TGTGCTAGTGGTCTCTTCGGGGCAGGGACGCAGTATTTT. Encoded protein: CASGLFGAGTQYF.

This clonotype came up a few times. The rearrangement uses TRBV7-2 and TRBJ2-7, with unresolved D. Trimming removed 1 base from V and 2 bases from J, with 12 bases in between. CDR3 length: 15 residues. Germline-derived CDR1 and CDR2 are SGHTA and FQGNSA. The CDR3 nucleotides read TGTGCCAGCAGCTTAGAATCTCCCCGGGCCTACGAGCAGTACTTC. Its translation is CASSLESPRAYEQYF.

This clonotype was observed a handful of times. V gene TRBV5-1 combines with J gene TRBJ2-5; possible D gene TRBD1, 6 bases. The germline V and J ends were trimmed by 0 bases and 4 bases, with 13 bases remaining between them. The CDR3 loop spans 15 amino acids. Germline lookup yields CDR1 SGHRS and CDR2 YFSETQ. The CDR3 loop reads CASSLGGPRGETQYF. In nucleotides, the CDR3 is TGCGCCAGCAGCTTGGGGGGGCCCCGAGGAGAGACCCAGTACTTC.

This clonotype was observed a handful of times. The chain employs TRBV7-3 and TRBJ2-7; 7 bases agree with TRBD2. The trim removed 1 base at V and 1 base at J, leaving 4 bases unmatched. In germline, CDR1 is SGHTA, CDR2 FQGTGA. The CDR3 loop spans 15 amino acids. DNA for the CDR3: TGTGCCAGCAGCTTAAGTAGCGGGCGGTCCTACGAGCAGTACTTC. Encoded protein: CASSLSSGRSYEQYF.

The rearrangement joins TRBV6-2 or TRBV6-3 to TRBJ1-6; tentatively, D is TRBD1 (6 bases). The CDR3 spans 14 residues. Germline CDR1 reads MNHEY; CDR2 reads SVGEGT. Trimming shortened V by 5 bases and J by 10 bases, and 15 bases separated the two germline ends. CDR3 residues: CASSQGQGRSPLHF. CDR3 in DNA: TGTGCCAGCAGTCAGGGGCAGGGGCGATCACCCCTCCACTTT.

The CDR3 bases are TGCGCCAGCAGCCAAGATGTCCAGGGGTGGGATGAGCAGTTCTTC. Translating it yields CASSQDVQGWDEQFF. The rearrangement uses TRBV4-3 and TRBJ2-1; the D gene is possibly TRBD1 (6 bases). V was trimmed by 0 bases and J by 8 bases, leaving 14 bases between them. The germline CDR1 and CDR2 sequences are LGHNA and YSLEER. The CDR3 consists of 15 residues.

Regarding this clonotype: A junction boundary mismatches the germline segment, possibly from a read error. The chain combines TRBV9 with TRBJ2-1; TRBD2 matches 13 bases. The V gene's germline CDR1 is SGDLS and CDR2 YYNGEE. This CDR3 spans 15 amino acids. CDR3 sequence (DNA): TGTGCCAGCGCCACTAGCGGGGGGGCCTACAATGAGCGGTTCTTC. It specifies CASATSGGAYNERFF.

The V and J genes are TRBV5-1 and TRBJ1-2; D perhaps matches TRBD1 (5 bases). V was pared by 1 base and J by 0 bases, with 10 bases between. This CDR3 comprises 15 residues. The germline V gene encodes CDR1 SGHRS and CDR2 YFSETQ. CDR3 amino acids: CASSLLQGPNYGYTF. As DNA, the CDR3 is TGCGCCAGCAGCTTGCTGCAGGGACCTAACTATGGCTACACCTTC.

This clonotype was seen a few times. The chain joins TRBV7-2 to TRBJ1-4, with D hard to call. V was shortened by 3 bases and J by 0 bases, with 8 bases between the two germline ends. The length of the CDR3 is 15 residues. Germline values: CDR1 SGHTA, CDR2 FQGNSA. The CDR3 DNA is TGTGCCAGCAGCTTGGGAGACACAACTAATGAAAAACTGTTTTTT. Translation gives CASSLGDTTNEKLFF.

This clonotype appeared a few times. This chain joins TRBV18 and TRBJ2-7; D unresolved. The CDR3 is 14 amino acids. Germline V gives CDR1 KGHSH, CDR2 LQKENI. V lost 2 bases to trimming and J lost 2 bases, with 10 bases between them. CDR3 sequence reads: CASSPAGFPYEQYF. Written as DNA, the CDR3 is TGTGCCAGCTCACCAGCTGGGTTTCCCTACGAGCAGTACTTC.

The rearrangement uses TRBV20-1 and TRBJ2-5, with D unclear. Trimming cost V 1 base and J 2 bases, with 11 bases left between them. Looked up from germline, CDR1 is DFQATT and CDR2 is SNEGSKA (reference sequence). The CDR3 has 14 residues. CDR3 sequence: CSARGLQGQETQYF. The CDR3 region has the DNA TGCAGTGCTAGAGGCCTACAAGGTCAAGAGACCCAGTACTTC.

In this sample, this clonotype turned up a few times. This chain connects TRBV2 to TRBJ2-1; D unresolved. With 8 bases removed from V and 9 bases from J, the gap between germline ends came to 32 bases. The CDR3 consists of 18 residues. Germline CDR1 SNHLY, CDR2 FYNNEI. CDR3: CASFSPYRGGTTNFEQFF. CDR3 bases: TGTGCCAGCTTTTCTCCTTACCGTGGCGGCACCACGAACTTTGAGCAGTTCTTC.

The rearrangement links TRBV7-6 to TRBJ2-5, with TRBD2 matching 8 bases. The J call is in doubt because the DNA end fits TRBJ2-1 better. Germline V gives CDR1 SGHVS, CDR2 FNYEAQ. The CDR3 has 16 amino acids. The CDR3 nucleotides read TGTGCCAGCAGCCTACTTTTAGCGGGGTCGGAAGAGACCCAGTTCTTC. As protein: CASSLLLAGSEETQFF.

CDR3 sequence: CASSDHSEAFF. For the CDR3, the DNA is TGCGCCAGCAGCGATCATAGTGAAGCTTTCTTT. The chain carries TRBV5-1 and TRBJ1-1; D gene unclear. V lost 4 bases, J lost 7 bases, and 8 bases lay in between. Looked up from germline, CDR1 is SGHRS and CDR2 is YFSETQ. The CDR3 extends over 11 amino acids.

This clonotype has only a few counts. The chain carries TRBV4-2 and TRBJ2-7; TRBD2 is a possible D gene (6 bases). V was trimmed by 4 bases and J by 2 bases, leaving 15 bases between them. Germline V gives CDR1 LGHNA, CDR2 YNFKEQ. This CDR3 spans 15 amino acids. CDR3 in DNA: TGTGCCAGCAGCCGATTAAGGGACTCAACCTACGAGCAGTACTTC. This encodes CASSRLRDSTYEQYF.

V usage is TRBV5-1 and J usage is TRBJ2-5; D unresolved. Between the trimmed V and J ends, which lost 3 bases and 0 bases, there was a span of 9 bases. CDR3 length equals 14 residues. Germline V gives CDR1 SGHRS, CDR2 YFSETQ. For the CDR3, the DNA is TGCGCCAGCAGCTCCAGACGGAACCAAGAGACCCAGTACTTC. Encoded protein: CASSSRRNQETQYF.